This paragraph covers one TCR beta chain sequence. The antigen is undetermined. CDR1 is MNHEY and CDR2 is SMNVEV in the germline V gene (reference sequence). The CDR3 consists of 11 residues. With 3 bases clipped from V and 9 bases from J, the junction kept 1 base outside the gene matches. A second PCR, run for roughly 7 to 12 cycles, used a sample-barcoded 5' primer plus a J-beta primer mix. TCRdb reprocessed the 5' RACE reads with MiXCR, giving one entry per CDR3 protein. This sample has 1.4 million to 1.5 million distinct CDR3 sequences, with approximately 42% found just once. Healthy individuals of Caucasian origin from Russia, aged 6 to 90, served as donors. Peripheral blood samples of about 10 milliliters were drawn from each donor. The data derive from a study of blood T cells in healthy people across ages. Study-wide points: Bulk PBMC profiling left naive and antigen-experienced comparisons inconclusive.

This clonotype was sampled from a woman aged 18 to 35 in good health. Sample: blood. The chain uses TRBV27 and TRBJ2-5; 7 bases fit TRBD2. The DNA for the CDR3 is TGTGCCAGCAGTTTCCGGGGGGCCCAGTACTTC. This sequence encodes CASSFRGAQYF.